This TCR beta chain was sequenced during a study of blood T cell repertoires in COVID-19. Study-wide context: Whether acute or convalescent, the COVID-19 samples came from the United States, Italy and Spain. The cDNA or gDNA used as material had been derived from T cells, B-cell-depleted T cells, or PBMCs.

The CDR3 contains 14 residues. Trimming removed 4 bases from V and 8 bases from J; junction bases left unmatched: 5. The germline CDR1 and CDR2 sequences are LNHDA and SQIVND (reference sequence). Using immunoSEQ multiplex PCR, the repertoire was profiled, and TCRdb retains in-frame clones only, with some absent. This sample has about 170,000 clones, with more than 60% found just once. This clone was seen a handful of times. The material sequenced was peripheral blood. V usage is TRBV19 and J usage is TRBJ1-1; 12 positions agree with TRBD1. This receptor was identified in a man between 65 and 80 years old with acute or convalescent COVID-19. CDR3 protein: CASSTPGTGGEAFF. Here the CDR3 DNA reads TGTGCCAGTAGTACTCCCGGGACAGGGGGCGAAGCTTTCTTT.